These T cell receptor beta chains were read from a single sample in a study of a mutant IDH1 vaccine in newly diagnosed glioma. The assay was immunoSEQ multiplex PCR, and TCRdb's table has in-frame clones only and misses some. The table lists 50,000 to 65,000 clones, approximately 87% of them singletons. Antigens of these TCRs are unknown. Sequenced here: PBMCs, sampled from a glioma patient whose treatment included an IDH1 peptide vaccine. Every receptor here comes from a man between 35 and 55 years old with glioma. Each CDR3 is given with its conserved first and last residue. The D gene is left open where the match is weak. Expanded clones are given a class, and other clones once, few, many or no size at all.

J gene: TRBJ2-7; D gene: -; V gene: TRBV10-1; clone size: few; CDR3 protein: CASSDYEQYF; CDR3 DNA: TGCGCCAGCAGTGACTACGAGCAGTACTTC
J gene: TRBJ1-2; D gene: -; V gene: TRBV4-3; clone size: -; CDR3 protein: CASSPGTTYGYTF; CDR3 DNA: TGCGCCAGCAGCCCCGGGACAACCTATGGCTACACCTTC
J gene: TRBJ1-1; D gene: -; V gene: TRBV6-6; clone size: -; CDR3 protein: CASSRRPQGSYTEAFF; CDR3 DNA: TGTGCCAGCAGCCGACGCCCACAGGGTTCGTACACTGAAGCTTTCTTT
J gene: TRBJ2-1; D gene: TRBD2; V gene: TRBV18; clone size: few; CDR3 protein: CASSLGTSRIEQFF; CDR3 DNA: TGTGCCAGCTCACTCGGGACTAGCAGAATTGAGCAGTTCTTC
J gene: TRBJ1-1; D gene: -; V gene: TRBV19; clone size: -; CDR3 protein: CASTDSFLPEAFF; CDR3 DNA: TGTGCCAGTACGGACAGCTTTTTGCCTGAAGCTTTCTTT
J gene: TRBJ2-3; D gene: -; V gene: TRBV13; clone size: -; CDR3 protein: CASSFGKGYDGITDTQYF; CDR3 DNA: TGTGCCAGCAGCTTTGGGAAGGGGTATGATGGAATCACAGATACGCAGTATTTT
J gene: TRBJ2-7; D gene: -; V gene: TRBV21-1; clone size: -; CDR3 protein: CASSKALRDEAYF; CDR3 DNA: TGTGCCAGCAGCAAAGCGCTTAGGGACGAAGCGTACTTC
J gene: TRBJ1-3; D gene: -; V gene: TRBV7-2; clone size: -; CDR3 protein: CASSRSVSSGNTIYF; CDR3 DNA: TGTGCCAGCAGCCGTAGTGTAAGCTCTGGAAACACCATATATTTT
J gene: TRBJ2-7; D gene: TRBD2; V gene: TRBV29-1; clone size: -; CDR3 protein: CSVEPGTSEYEQYF; CDR3 DNA: TGCAGCGTTGAACCCGGGACTAGCGAGTACGAGCAGTACTTC
J gene: TRBJ2-7; D gene: -; V gene: TRBV6-1; clone size: -; CDR3 protein: CASSETRYYEQYF; CDR3 DNA: TGTGCCAGCAGTGAAACTAGATACTACGAGCAGTACTTC
J gene: TRBJ2-3; D gene: TRBD2; V gene: TRBV9; clone size: -; CDR3 protein: CASSVAGETQYF; CDR3 DNA: TGTGCCAGCAGCGTGGCGGGAGAAACGCAGTATTTT
J gene: TRBJ1-4; D gene: TRBD1; V gene: TRBV19; clone size: -; CDR3 protein: CASSKGQTSAKEKLFF; CDR3 DNA: TGTGCCAGTAGTAAGGGACAGACGTCTGCGAAGGAAAAACTGTTTTTT
J gene: TRBJ2-3; D gene: -; V gene: TRBV7-9; clone size: -; CDR3 protein: CASSLRARVATDTQYF; CDR3 DNA: TGTGCCAGCAGCTTAAGGGCCAGGGTGGCCACAGATACGCAGTATTTT
J gene: TRBJ2-5; D gene: -; V gene: TRBV7-2; clone size: -; CDR3 protein: CASSFGGTRFGETQYF; CDR3 DNA: TGTGCCAGCAGCTTTGGCGGGACCCGCTTCGGAGAGACCCAGTACTTC
J gene: TRBJ2-7; D gene: -; V gene: TRBV25-1; clone size: -; CDR3 protein: CASSIRQGYEQYF; CDR3 DNA: TGTGCCAGCAGCATACGCCAGGGGTACGAGCAGTACTTC
J gene: TRBJ1-3; D gene: TRBD1; V gene: TRBV9; clone size: -; CDR3 protein: CASSATTGVGNTIYF; CDR3 DNA: TGTGCCAGCAGCGCGACGACAGGGGTTGGAAACACCATATATTTT
J gene: TRBJ2-2; D gene: TRBD2; V gene: TRBV6-6; clone size: -; CDR3 protein: CASNPGTSTTGELFF; CDR3 DNA: TGTGCCAGCAATCCCGGGACTAGCACTACCGGGGAGCTGTTTTTT
J gene: TRBJ2-3; D gene: TRBD1; V gene: TRBV27; clone size: -; CDR3 protein: CASSTDPGQGIDTQYF; CDR3 DNA: TGTGCCAGCAGTACGGACCCGGGACAGGGGATTGATACGCAGTATTTT
J gene: TRBJ1-5; D gene: -; V gene: TRBV9; clone size: -; CDR3 protein: CASSVEGMSNQPQHF; CDR3 DNA: TGTGCCAGCAGCGTAGAAGGCATGAGCAATCAGCCCCAGCATTTT
J gene: TRBJ2-7; D gene: TRBD2; V gene: TRBV11-1; clone size: -; CDR3 protein: CATSPLRTSYEQYF; CDR3 DNA: TGTGCCACCTCCCCCCTCCGGACTAGTTACGAGCAGTACTTC
J gene: TRBJ2-5; D gene: TRBD2; V gene: TRBV9; clone size: -; CDR3 protein: CASSVGTSGSPGETQYF; CDR3 DNA: TGTGCCAGCAGCGTGGGTACTAGCGGGAGCCCCGGAGAGACCCAGTACTTC
J gene: TRBJ2-5; D gene: TRBD1; V gene: TRBV29-1; clone size: -; CDR3 protein: CSAETGSVETQYF; CDR3 DNA: TGCAGCGCGGAGACAGGGTCGGTCGAGACCCAGTACTTC
J gene: TRBJ2-5; D gene: -; V gene: TRBV5-5; clone size: -; CDR3 protein: CASSLDLAGETQYF; CDR3 DNA: TGTGCCAGCAGCTTGGACCTAGCTGGTGAGACCCAGTACTTC
J gene: TRBJ2-7; D gene: -; V gene: TRBV11-2; clone size: -; CDR3 protein: CASSLDVPGHEQYF; CDR3 DNA: TGTGCCAGCAGCTTAGATGTACCCGGGCACGAGCAGTACTTC
J gene: TRBJ2-6; D gene: -; V gene: TRBV19; clone size: -; CDR3 protein: CASTLRQNSGANVLTF; CDR3 DNA: TGTGCCAGTACCTTGAGACAGAACTCTGGGGCCAACGTCCTGACTTTC
J gene: TRBJ2-5; D gene: -; V gene: TRBV5-4; clone size: -; CDR3 protein: CASSRVGSRGGETQYF; CDR3 DNA: TGTGCCAGCAGCCGGGTCGGGTCCCGAGGGGGAGAGACCCAGTACTTC
J gene: TRBJ1-1; D gene: -; V gene: TRBV18; clone size: -; CDR3 protein: CASSFASTIAEAFF; CDR3 DNA: TGTGCCAGCTCATTCGCGAGCACTATCGCAGAAGCTTTCTTT
J gene: TRBJ1-5; D gene: -; V gene: TRBV6-5; clone size: -; CDR3 protein: CASNQGAQPQHF; CDR3 DNA: TGTGCCAGCAACCAGGGAGCCCAGCCCCAGCATTTT
J gene: TRBJ1-2; D gene: -; V gene: TRBV18; clone size: -; CDR3 protein: CASSPGANYGYTF; CDR3 DNA: TGTGCCAGCTCACCAGGGGCTAACTATGGCTACACCTTC
J gene: TRBJ1-1; D gene: -; V gene: TRBV9; clone size: -; CDR3 protein: CASSVEGRGTEAFF; CDR3 DNA: TGTGCCAGCAGCGTAGAGGGGCGCGGCACTGAAGCTTTCTTT
J gene: TRBJ1-5; D gene: TRBD1; V gene: TRBV2; clone size: -; CDR3 protein: CASSRQGGNQPQHF; CDR3 DNA: TGTGCCAGCAGCCGACAGGGGGGGAATCAGCCCCAGCATTTT
J gene: TRBJ2-6; D gene: -; V gene: TRBV7-9; clone size: -; CDR3 protein: CASSRSVSLSGANVLTF; CDR3 DNA: TGTGCCAGCAGCAGGAGCGTTTCGCTCTCTGGGGCCAACGTCCTGACTTTC
J gene: TRBJ2-7; D gene: -; V gene: TRBV2; clone size: -; CDR3 protein: CASSDLVAAPYEQYF; CDR3 DNA: TGTGCCAGCAGTGATCTTGTGGCAGCGCCCTACGAGCAGTACTTC
J gene: TRBJ2-7; D gene: -; V gene: TRBV7-2; clone size: -; CDR3 protein: CASSSYDRSYEQYF; CDR3 DNA: TGTGCCAGCAGCTCCTATGACAGATCCTACGAGCAGTACTTC
J gene: TRBJ2-1; D gene: TRBD2; V gene: TRBV5-1; clone size: -; CDR3 protein: CASELAGVPNEQFF; CDR3 DNA: TGCGCCAGCGAGCTAGCGGGAGTCCCCAATGAGCAGTTCTTC
J gene: TRBJ2-7; D gene: -; V gene: TRBV20-1; clone size: -; CDR3 protein: CSAGTAGEQYF; CDR3 DNA: TGCAGTGCTGGGACGGCGGGAGAGCAGTACTTC
J gene: TRBJ2-7; D gene: TRBD1; V gene: TRBV10-3; clone size: -; CDR3 protein: CATQTTGGFYEQYF; CDR3 DNA: TGTGCCACCCAGACTACAGGGGGGTTCTACGAGCAGTACTTC
J gene: TRBJ2-7; D gene: TRBD2; V gene: TRBV4-1; clone size: -; CDR3 protein: CASSQLGLAGGIKPYEQYF; CDR3 DNA: TGCGCCAGCAGCCAATTGGGACTAGCGGGAGGGATCAAGCCCTACGAGCAGTACTTC
J gene: TRBJ2-5; D gene: -; V gene: TRBV3-2; clone size: -; CDR3 protein: CAPSKTQYF; CDR3 DNA: TGTGCCCCCTCAAAGACCCAGTACTTC
J gene: TRBJ2-1; D gene: -; V gene: TRBV18; clone size: -; CDR3 protein: CASSTGYNEQFF; CDR3 DNA: TGTGCCAGCTCAACAGGGTACAATGAGCAGTTCTTC
J gene: TRBJ2-2; D gene: -; V gene: TRBV27; clone size: -; CDR3 protein: CASSYAGNTGELFF; CDR3 DNA: TGTGCCAGCAGTTATGCCGGGAACACCGGGGAGCTGTTTTTT
J gene: TRBJ2-1; D gene: TRBD2; V gene: TRBV4-2; clone size: -; CDR3 protein: CASSQVLGLAGAEQFF; CDR3 DNA: TGTGCCAGCAGCCAAGTTCTGGGTCTAGCGGGAGCTGAGCAGTTCTTC
J gene: TRBJ1-2; D gene: -; V gene: TRBV14; clone size: -; CDR3 protein: CASSQDYRYGYTF; CDR3 DNA: TGTGCCAGCAGCCAAGATTACCGCTATGGCTACACCTTC
J gene: TRBJ2-2; D gene: TRBD2; V gene: TRBV13; clone size: once; CDR3 protein: CASSLPTSGNTGELFF; CDR3 DNA: TGTGCCAGCAGCCTCCCAACTAGCGGCAACACCGGGGAGCTGTTTTTT
J gene: TRBJ2-5; D gene: -; V gene: TRBV28; clone size: -; CDR3 protein: CASSLRRETQYF; CDR3 DNA: TGTGCCAGCAGCCTTAGGAGGGAGACCCAGTACTTC